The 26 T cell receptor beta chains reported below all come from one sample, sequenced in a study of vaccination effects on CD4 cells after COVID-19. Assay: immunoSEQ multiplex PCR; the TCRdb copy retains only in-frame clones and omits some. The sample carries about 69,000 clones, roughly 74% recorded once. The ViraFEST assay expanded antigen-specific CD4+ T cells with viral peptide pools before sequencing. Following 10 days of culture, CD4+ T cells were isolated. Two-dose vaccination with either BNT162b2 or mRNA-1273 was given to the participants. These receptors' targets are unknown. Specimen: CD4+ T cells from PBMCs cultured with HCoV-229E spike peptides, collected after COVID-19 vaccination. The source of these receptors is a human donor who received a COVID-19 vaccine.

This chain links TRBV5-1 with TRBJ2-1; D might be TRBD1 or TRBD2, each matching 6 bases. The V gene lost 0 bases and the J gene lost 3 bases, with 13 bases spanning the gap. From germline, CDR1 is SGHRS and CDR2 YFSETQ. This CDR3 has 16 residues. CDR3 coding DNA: TGCGCCAGCAGCTTGGCGGGGGCTCTCCTCTACAATGAGCAGTTCTTC. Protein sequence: CASSLAGALLYNEQFF.

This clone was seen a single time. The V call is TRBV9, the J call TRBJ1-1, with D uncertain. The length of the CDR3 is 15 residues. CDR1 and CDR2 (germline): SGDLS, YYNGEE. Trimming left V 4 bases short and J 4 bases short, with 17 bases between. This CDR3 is CASSPKGGGRTEAFF. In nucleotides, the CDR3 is TGTGCCAGCAGCCCCAAAGGAGGCGGCCGCACTGAAGCTTTCTTT.

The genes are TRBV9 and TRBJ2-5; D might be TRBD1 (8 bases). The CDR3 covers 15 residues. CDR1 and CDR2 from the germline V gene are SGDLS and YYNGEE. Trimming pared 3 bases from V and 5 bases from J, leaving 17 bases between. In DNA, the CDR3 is TGTGCCAGCAGCGAGAGGGGGGGACAGGTGGAGACCCAGTACTTC. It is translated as CASSERGGQVETQYF.

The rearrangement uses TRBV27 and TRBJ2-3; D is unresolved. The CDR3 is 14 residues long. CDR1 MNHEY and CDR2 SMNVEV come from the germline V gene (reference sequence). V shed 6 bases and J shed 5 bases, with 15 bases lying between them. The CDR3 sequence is CASRRLLVQDTQYF. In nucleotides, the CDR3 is TGTGCCAGCAGACGACTCCTTGTGCAAGATACGCAGTATTTT.

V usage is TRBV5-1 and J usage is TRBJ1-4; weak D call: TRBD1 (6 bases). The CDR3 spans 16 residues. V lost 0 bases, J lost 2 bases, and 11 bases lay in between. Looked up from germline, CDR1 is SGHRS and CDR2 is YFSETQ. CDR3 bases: TGCGCCAGCAGCTTGGAGGACAGAAGGACTAATGAAAAACTGTTTTTT. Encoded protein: CASSLEDRRTNEKLFF.

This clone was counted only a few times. The CDR3 here is CASSYGTGSVYLFGYTF. The DNA of the CDR3 is TGTGCCAGCAGCTATGGGACAGGGAGTGTCTACCTGTTTGGCTACACCTTC. The V gene is TRBV5-6, the J gene TRBJ1-2; the match to TRBD1 covers 9 bases. The CDR3 covers 17 residues. The V segment lost 3 bases and the J segment 7 bases; nucleotides outside the gene matches: 16. The germline V gene encodes CDR1 SGHDT and CDR2 YYEEEE.

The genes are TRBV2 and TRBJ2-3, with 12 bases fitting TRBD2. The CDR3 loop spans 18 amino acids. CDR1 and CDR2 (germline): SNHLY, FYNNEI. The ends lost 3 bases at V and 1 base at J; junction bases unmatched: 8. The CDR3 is CASSDGLAGGLGTDTQYF. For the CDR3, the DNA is TGTGCCAGCAGTGATGGGCTAGCGGGGGGGCTTGGCACAGATACGCAGTATTTT.

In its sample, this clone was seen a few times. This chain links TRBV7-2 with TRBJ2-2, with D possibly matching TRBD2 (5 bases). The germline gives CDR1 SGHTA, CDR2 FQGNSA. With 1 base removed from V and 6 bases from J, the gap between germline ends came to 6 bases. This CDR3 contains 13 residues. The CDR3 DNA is TGTGCCAGCAGCTTAGTCGGGGCCGGGGAGCTGTTTTTT. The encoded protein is CASSLVGAGELFF.

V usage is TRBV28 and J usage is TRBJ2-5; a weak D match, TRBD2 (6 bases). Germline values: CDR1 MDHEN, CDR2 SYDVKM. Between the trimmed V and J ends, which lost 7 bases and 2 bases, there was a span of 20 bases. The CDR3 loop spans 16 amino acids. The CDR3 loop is CASKSGLSGPQETQYF. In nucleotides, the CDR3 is TGTGCCAGCAAATCAGGACTTAGCGGCCCACAAGAGACCCAGTACTTC.

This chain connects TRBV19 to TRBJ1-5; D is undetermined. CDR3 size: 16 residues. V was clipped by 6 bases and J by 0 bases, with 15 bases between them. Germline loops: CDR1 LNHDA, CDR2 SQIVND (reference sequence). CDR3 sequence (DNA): TGTGCCAGTAGCCCTTCGGCGGCTTATAGCAATCAGCCCCAGCATTTT. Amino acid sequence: CASSPSAAYSNQPQHF.

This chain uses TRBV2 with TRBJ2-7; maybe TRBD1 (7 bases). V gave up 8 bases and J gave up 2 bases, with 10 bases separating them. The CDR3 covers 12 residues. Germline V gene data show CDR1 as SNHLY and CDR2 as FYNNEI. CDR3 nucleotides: TGTGCCAGCGGAGGGACAGCCTACGAGCAGTACGTC. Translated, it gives CASGGTAYEQYV.

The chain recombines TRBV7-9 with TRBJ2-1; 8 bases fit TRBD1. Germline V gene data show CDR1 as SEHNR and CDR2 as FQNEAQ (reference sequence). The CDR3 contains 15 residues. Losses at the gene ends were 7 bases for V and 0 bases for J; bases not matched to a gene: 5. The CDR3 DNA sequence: TGTGCCAGCACAAAGGGACAGGTCTCCTACAATGAGCAGTTCTTC. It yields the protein CASTKGQVSYNEQFF.

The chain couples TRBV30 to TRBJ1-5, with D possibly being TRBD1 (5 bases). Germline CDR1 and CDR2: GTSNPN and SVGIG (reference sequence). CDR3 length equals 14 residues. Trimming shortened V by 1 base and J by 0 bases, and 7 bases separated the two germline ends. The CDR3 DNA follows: TGTGCCTGGAGTGAGGGGAGTAGCAATCAGCCCCAGCATTTT. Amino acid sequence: CAWSEGSSNQPQHF.

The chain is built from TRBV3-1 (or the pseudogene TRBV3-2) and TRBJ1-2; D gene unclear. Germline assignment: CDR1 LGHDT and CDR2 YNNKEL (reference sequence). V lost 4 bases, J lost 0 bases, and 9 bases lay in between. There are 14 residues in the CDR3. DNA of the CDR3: TGTGCCAGCAGCCCGGACGGGGCTAACTATGGCTACACCTTC. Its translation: CASSPDGANYGYTF.

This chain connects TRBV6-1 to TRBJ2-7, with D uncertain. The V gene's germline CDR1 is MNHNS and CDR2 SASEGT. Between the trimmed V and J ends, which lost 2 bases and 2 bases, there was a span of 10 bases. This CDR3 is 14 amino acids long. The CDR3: CASSESVDAYEQYV. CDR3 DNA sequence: TGTGCCAGCAGTGAAAGTGTGGACGCCTACGAGCAGTACGTC.

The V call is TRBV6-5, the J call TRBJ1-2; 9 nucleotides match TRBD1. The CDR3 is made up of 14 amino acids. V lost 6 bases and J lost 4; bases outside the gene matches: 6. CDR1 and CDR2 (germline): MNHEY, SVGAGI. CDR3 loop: CASRGPGQGYGYTF. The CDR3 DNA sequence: TGTGCCAGCAGGGGACCGGGACAGGGCTATGGCTACACCTTC.

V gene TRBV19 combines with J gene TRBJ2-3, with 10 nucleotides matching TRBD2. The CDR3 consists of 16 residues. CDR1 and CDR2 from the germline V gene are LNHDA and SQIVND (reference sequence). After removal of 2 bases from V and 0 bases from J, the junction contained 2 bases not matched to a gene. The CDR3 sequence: CASSILAGASTDTQYF. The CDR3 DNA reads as TGTGCCAGTAGTATACTAGCGGGGGCTAGCACAGATACGCAGTATTTT.

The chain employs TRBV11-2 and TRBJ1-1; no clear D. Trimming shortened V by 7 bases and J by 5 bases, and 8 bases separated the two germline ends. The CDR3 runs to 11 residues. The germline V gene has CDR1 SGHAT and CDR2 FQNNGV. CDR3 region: CASNKWTEAFF. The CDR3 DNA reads TGTGCCAGCAATAAGTGGACTGAAGCTTTCTTT.

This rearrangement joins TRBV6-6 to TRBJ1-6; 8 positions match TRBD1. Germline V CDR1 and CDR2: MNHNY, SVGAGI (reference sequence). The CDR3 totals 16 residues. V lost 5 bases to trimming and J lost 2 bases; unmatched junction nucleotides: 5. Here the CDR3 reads CASSRQGRTYNSPLHF. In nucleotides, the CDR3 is TGTGCCAGCAGTCGACAGGGGAGAACCTATAATTCACCCCTCCACTTT.

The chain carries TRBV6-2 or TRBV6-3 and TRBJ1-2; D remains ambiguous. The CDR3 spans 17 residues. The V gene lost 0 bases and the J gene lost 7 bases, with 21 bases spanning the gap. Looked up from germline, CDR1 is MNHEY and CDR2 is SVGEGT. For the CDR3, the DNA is TGTGCCAGCAGTTACTCGAGGAATGTCGCGGGCACGGGTGGCTACACCTTC. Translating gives CASSYSRNVAGTGGYTF.

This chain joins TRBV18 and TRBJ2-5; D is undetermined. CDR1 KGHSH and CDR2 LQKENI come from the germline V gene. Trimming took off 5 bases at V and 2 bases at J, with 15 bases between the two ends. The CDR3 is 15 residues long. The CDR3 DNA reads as TGTGCCAGCTCAAATGGGATTGGCTTTCAAGAGACCCAGTACTTC. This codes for CASSNGIGFQETQYF.

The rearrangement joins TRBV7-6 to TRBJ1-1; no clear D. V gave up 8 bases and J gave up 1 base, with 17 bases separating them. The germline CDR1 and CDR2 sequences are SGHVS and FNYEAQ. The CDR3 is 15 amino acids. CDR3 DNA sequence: TGTGCCAGCTCGGGCATAGGAGCAGCGAACACTGAAGCTTTCTTT. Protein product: CASSGIGAANTEAFF.

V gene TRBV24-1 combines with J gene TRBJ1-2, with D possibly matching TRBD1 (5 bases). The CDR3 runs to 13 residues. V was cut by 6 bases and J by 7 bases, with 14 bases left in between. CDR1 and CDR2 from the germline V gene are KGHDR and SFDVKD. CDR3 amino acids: CATSRGIAFGYTF. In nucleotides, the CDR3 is TGTGCCACCAGTCGGGGGATAGCTTTTGGCTACACCTTC.

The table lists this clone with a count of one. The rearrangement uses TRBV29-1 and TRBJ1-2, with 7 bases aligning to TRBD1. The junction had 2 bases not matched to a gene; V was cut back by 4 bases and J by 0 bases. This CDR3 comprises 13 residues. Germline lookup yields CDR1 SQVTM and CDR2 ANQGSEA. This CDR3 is CSVGTGANYGYTF. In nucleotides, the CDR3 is TGCAGCGTTGGGACAGGAGCTAACTATGGCTACACCTTC.

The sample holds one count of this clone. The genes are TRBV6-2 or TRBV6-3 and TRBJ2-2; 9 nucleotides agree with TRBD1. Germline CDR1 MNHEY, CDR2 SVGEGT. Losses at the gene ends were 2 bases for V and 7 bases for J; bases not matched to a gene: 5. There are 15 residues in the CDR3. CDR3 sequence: CASSYGTGSHGELFF. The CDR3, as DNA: TGTGCCAGCAGTTACGGGACAGGGTCGCACGGGGAGCTGTTTTTT.

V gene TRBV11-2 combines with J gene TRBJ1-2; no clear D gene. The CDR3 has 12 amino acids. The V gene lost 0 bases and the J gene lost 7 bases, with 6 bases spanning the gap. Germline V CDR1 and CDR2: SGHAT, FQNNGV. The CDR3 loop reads CASSLEGSGYTF. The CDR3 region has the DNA TGTGCCAGCAGCTTAGAAGGGTCTGGCTACACCTTC.